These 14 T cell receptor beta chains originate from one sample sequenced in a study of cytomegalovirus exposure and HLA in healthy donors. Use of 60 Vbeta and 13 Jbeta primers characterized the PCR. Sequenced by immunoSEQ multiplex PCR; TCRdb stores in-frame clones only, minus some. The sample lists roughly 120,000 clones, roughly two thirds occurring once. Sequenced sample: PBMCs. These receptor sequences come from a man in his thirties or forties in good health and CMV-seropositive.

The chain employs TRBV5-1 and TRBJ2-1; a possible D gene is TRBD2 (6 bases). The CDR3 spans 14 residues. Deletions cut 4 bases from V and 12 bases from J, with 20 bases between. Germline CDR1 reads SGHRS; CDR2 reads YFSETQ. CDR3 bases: TGCGCCAGCAGCCGGGGGACGGCAAGGGTAGCGCAGTTCTTC. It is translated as CASSRGTARVAQFF.

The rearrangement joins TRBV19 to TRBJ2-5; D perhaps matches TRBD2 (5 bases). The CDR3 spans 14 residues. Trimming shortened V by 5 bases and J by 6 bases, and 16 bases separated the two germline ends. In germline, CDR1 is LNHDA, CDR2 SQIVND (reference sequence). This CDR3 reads CASSSIPSGKTQYF. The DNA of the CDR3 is TGTGCCAGTAGTTCCATTCCCTCGGGGAAGACCCAGTACTTC.

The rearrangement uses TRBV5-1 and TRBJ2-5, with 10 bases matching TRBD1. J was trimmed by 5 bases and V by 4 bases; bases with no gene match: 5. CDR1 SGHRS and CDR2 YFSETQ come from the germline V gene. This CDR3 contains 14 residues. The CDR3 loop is CASSPLDRGETQYF. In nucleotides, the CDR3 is TGCGCCAGCAGCCCCTTGGACAGGGGGGAGACCCAGTACTTC.

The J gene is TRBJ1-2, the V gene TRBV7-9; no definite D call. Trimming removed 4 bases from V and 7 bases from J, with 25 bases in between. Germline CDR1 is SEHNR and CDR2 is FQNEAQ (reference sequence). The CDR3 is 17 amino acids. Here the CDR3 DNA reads TGTGCCAGCAGCTATTACCTACCGGGGTCCGTTTTCCGTGGCTACACCTTC. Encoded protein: CASSYYLPGSVFRGYTF.

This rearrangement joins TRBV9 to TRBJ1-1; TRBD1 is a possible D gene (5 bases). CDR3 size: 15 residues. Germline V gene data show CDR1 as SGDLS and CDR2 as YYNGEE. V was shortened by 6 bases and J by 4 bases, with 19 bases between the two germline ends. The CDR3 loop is CASTGGGGWGTEAFF. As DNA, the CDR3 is TGTGCCAGCACCGGCGGGGGGGGGTGGGGCACTGAAGCTTTCTTT.

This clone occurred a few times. Written as DNA, the CDR3 is TGTGCCAGCAGCTCATGGACTAGCGGGAGGGCCTGGGGCGAGCAGTACTTC. This translates into CASSSWTSGRAWGEQYF. The gene calls are TRBV5-6 and TRBJ2-7; TRBD2 agrees at 15 bases. The CDR3 is made up of 17 amino acids. Looked up from germline, CDR1 is SGHDT and CDR2 is YYEEEE. The V and J ends lost 3 bases and 6 bases, in that order; junction bases with no gene match: 10.

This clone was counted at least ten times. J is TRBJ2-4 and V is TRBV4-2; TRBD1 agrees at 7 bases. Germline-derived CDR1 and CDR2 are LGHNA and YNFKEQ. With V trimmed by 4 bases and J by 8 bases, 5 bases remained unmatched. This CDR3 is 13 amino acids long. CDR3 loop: CASSPEDRDIQYF. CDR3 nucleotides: TGTGCCAGCAGCCCGGAAGACAGGGACATTCAGTACTTC.

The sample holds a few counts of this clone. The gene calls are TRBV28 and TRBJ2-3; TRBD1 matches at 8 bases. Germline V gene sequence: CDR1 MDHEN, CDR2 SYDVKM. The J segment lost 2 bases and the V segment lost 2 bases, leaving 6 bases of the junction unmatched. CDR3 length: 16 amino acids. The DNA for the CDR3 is TGTGCCAGCAGTTTACCCTACAGGGGGACCACAGATACGCAGTATTTT. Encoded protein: CASSLPYRGTTDTQYF.

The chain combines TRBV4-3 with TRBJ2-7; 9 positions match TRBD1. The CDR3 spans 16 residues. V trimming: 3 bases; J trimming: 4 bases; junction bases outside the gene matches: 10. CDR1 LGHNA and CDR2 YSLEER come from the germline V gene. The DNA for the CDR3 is TGCGCCAGCAGCCAGGACGCCGGGACAGGGAGGTACGAGCAGTACTTC. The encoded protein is CASSQDAGTGRYEQYF.

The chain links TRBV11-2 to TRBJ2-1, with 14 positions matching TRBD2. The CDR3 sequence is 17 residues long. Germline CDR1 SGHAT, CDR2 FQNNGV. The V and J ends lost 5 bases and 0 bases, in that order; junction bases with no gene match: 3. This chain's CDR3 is CASSTTSGRVSYNEQFF. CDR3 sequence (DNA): TGTGCCAGCAGCACGACTAGCGGGAGGGTCTCCTACAATGAGCAGTTCTTC.

Here the CDR3 DNA reads TGTGCCAGCAGCGCCCCAGGCGGGAGGCGCCAAGAGACCCAGTACTTC. Translated, it gives CASSAPGGRRQETQYF. The chain employs TRBV9 and TRBJ2-5; TRBD2 aligns across 8 bases. CDR3 length equals 16 residues. Germline loops: CDR1 SGDLS, CDR2 YYNGEE. Trimming removed 3 bases from V and 1 base from J; junction bases left unmatched: 8.

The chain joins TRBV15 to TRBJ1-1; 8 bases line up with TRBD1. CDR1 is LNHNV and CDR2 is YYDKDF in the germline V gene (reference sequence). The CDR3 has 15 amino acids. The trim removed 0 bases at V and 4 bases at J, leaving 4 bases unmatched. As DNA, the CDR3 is TGTGCCACCAGCAGAGATACAGGGGGGGGCACTGAAGCTTTCTTT. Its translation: CATSRDTGGGTEAFF.

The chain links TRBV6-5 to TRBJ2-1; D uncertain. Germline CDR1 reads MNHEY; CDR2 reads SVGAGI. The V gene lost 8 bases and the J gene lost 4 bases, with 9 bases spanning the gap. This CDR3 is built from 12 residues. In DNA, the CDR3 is TGTGCCAGCGTCTCCGGTTACAATGAGCAGTTCTTC. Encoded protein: CASVSGYNEQFF.

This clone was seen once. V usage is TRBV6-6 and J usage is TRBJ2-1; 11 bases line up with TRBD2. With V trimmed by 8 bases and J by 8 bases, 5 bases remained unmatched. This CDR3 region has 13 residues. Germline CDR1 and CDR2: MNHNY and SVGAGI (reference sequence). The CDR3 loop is CASQLAGVDEQFF. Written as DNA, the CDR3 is TGTGCCAGCCAACTAGCGGGAGTTGATGAGCAGTTCTTC.